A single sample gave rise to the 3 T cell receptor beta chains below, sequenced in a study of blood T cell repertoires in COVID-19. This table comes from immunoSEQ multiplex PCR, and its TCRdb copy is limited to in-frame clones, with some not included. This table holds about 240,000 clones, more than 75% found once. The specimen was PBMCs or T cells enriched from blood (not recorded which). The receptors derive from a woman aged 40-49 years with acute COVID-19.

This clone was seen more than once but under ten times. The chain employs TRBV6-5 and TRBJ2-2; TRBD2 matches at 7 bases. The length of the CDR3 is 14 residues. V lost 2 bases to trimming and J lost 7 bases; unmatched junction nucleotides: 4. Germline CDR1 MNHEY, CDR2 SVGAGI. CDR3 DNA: TGTGCCAGCAGTTACACGCTAGCGGTCGGGGAGCTGTTTTTT. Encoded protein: CASSYTLAVGELFF.

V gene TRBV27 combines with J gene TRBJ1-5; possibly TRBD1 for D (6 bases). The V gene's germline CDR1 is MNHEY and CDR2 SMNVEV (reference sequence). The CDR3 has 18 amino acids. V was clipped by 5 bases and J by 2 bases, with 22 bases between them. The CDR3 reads CASSPLSGARRGNQPQHF. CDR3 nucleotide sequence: TGTGCCAGCAGTCCGCTCTCAGGGGCGCGCAGGGGCAATCAGCCCCAGCATTTT.

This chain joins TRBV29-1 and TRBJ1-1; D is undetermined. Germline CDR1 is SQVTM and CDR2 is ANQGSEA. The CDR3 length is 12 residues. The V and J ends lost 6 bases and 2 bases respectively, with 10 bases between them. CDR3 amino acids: CSVGPTNTEAFF. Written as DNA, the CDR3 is TGCAGCGTGGGCCCTACCAACACTGAAGCTTTCTTT.